This entry lists 18 T cell receptor beta chains sequenced from one sample in a study of blood T cell repertoires in COVID-19. Clones were read by immunoSEQ multiplex PCR, and TCRdb kept only the in-frame ones, dropping some. Counted here are about 190,000 clones, about 88% occurring once; the ten biggest clones make up roughly 4.7%. The material sequenced was peripheral blood. These receptors came from a human donor in a cohort sampled during active COVID-19.

Turning to this clone: Additional DNA sequences in this sample encode the identical CDR3. V is TRBV30 and J is TRBJ2-7; no firm D call. V dropped 0 bases and J dropped 2 bases, with 5 bases sitting between them. This CDR3 comprises 12 residues. Germline V gives CDR1 GTSNPN, CDR2 SVGIG (reference sequence). CDR3 protein: CAWSVSTYEQYF. The CDR3 DNA reads as TGTGCCTGGAGTGTTAGTACCTACGAGCAGTACTTC.

DNA of the CDR3: TGCAGCGTTGGAACCGGGAGTTTAGATACGCAGTATTTT. Translating it yields CSVGTGSLDTQYF. The rearrangement links TRBV29-1 to TRBJ2-3, with D possibly matching TRBD2 (6 bases). The CDR3 has 13 amino acids. Trimming cost V 4 bases and J 5 bases, with 13 bases left between them. From germline, CDR1 is SQVTM and CDR2 ANQGSEA.

V gene TRBV12-3 or TRBV12-4 combines with J gene TRBJ2-5; no definite D call. This CDR3 contains 11 residues. Trimming took off 5 bases at V and 4 bases at J, with 5 bases between the two ends. CDR3 DNA sequence: TGTGCCAGCAGTCGAGGAGAGACCCAGTACTTC. It codes for CASSRGETQYF.

Remarks on this clone: A much bigger clone sits one base away, suggesting this may be a read error. The chain is built from TRBV7-8 and TRBJ2-7; the D gene is possibly TRBD1 (6 bases). The CDR3 is 14 residues long. Germline values: CDR1 SGHVS, CDR2 FQNEAQ. The V end lost 5 bases, the J end lost 3 bases, and 14 bases lay between the germline ends. CDR3 sequence (DNA): TGTGCCAGCAGCCCAACAGGGTCGGTCTACGAGCAGTACTTC. It yields the protein CASSPTGSVYEQYF. Filled out from reference TRBV7-8 and TRBJ2-7, the complete variable domain reads GAGVSQSPRYKVAKRGQDVALRCDPISGHVSLFWYQQALGQGPEFLTYFQNEAQLDKSGLPSDRFFAERPEGSVSTLKIQRTQQEDSAVYLCASSPTGSVYEQYFGPGTRLTVT.

This clone was picked up one time. V usage is TRBV7-2 and J usage is TRBJ2-7; D not certain. Looked up from germline, CDR1 is SGHTA and CDR2 is FQGNSA. The V and J ends lost 1 base and 2 bases respectively, with 6 bases between them. This CDR3 spans 13 amino acids. CDR3 sequence reads: CASSLVGPYEQYF. The CDR3 DNA is TGTGCCAGCAGCTTAGTGGGCCCCTACGAGCAGTACTTC.

The rearrangement links TRBV28 to TRBJ1-5; 7 bases fit TRBD1. V was clipped by 7 bases and J by 4 bases; unmatched bases: 10. The CDR3 extends over 15 amino acids. Germline V gene sequence: CDR1 MDHEN, CDR2 SYDVKM. This chain's CDR3 is CASTERTGSNQPQHF. In nucleotides, the CDR3 is TGTGCCAGCACCGAGAGGACAGGTTCGAATCAGCCCCAGCATTTT.

The CDR3 loop reads CASSLGQGEETQYF. Written as DNA, the CDR3 is TGTGCCAGCAGCTTAGGCCAGGGGGAAGAGACCCAGTACTTC. V is TRBV11-3 and J is TRBJ2-5; 7 bases line up with TRBD1. The CDR3 contains 14 residues. V was pared by 1 base and J by 3 bases, with 2 bases of the junction left unmatched. Germline V lookup: CDR1 SGHNT, CDR2 YENEEA. Supplemented by reference TRBV11-3 and TRBJ2-5, the full variable domain reads EAGVVQSPRYKIIEKKQPVAFWCNPISGHNTLYWYLQNLGQGPELLIRYENEEAVDDSQLPKDRFSAERLKGVDSTLKIQPAELGDSAVYLCASSLGQGEETQYFGPGTRLLVL.

The chain combines TRBV19 with TRBJ2-2; D ambiguous. The length of the CDR3 is 13 residues. Trimming took off 7 bases at V and 7 bases at J, with 13 bases between the two ends. Germline V gene data show CDR1 as LNHDA and CDR2 as SQIVND (reference sequence). The CDR3 DNA reads as TGTGCCAGTATGAATCCTCCGGTCGGGGAGCTGTTTTTT. Its translation: CASMNPPVGELFF. Using reference TRBV19 and TRBJ2-2 for the parts outside the CDR3, the full variable domain is DGGITQSPKYLFRKEGQNVTLSCEQNLNHDAMYWYRQDPGQGLRLIYYSQIVNDFQKGDIAEGYSVSREKKESFPLTVTSAQKNPTAFYLCASMNPPVGELFFGEGSRLTVL.

This chain links TRBV18 with TRBJ2-1; 10 nucleotides agree with TRBD2. The V and J ends lost 6 bases and 7 bases, in that order; junction bases with no gene match: 12. The CDR3 has 16 residues. CDR1 is KGHSH, CDR2 LQKENI, per germline. CDR3 in amino acids: CASSPYLAGVRNEQFF. CDR3 coding DNA: TGTGCCAGCTCGCCGTATCTAGCGGGAGTGAGAAATGAGCAGTTCTTC.

The chain couples TRBV5-1 to TRBJ2-7; 10 nucleotides match TRBD1. Trimming cost V 0 bases and J 1 base; bases outside gene matches: 4. Per the germline V gene, CDR1 is SGHRS and CDR2 is YFSETQ. The CDR3 totals 16 residues. CDR3: CASSLAPGQGSYEQYF. The CDR3 DNA reads as TGCGCCAGCAGCTTGGCCCCGGGACAGGGGTCCTACGAGCAGTACTTC.

The chain has TRBV5-1 and TRBJ2-2; no reliable D call. V was trimmed by 4 bases and J by 8 bases, leaving 15 bases between them. The CDR3 covers 14 residues. From germline, CDR1 is SGHRS and CDR2 YFSETQ. CDR3 sequence: CASSLNGPPGELFF. The CDR3 coding sequence is TGCGCCAGCAGCCTTAATGGGCCCCCGGGGGAGCTGTTTTTT.

This clone has just a few counts. The rearrangement uses TRBV4-3 and TRBJ2-7, with TRBD2 as a possible D gene (5 bases). The germline V and J ends were trimmed by 0 bases and 2 bases, with 11 bases remaining between them. Germline V gives CDR1 LGHNA, CDR2 YSLEER. The CDR3 sequence is 15 residues long. Here the CDR3 reads CASSQEASSPYEQYF. In DNA form, the CDR3 reads TGCGCCAGCAGCCAAGAGGCTAGCTCTCCCTACGAGCAGTACTTC.

This chain links TRBV10-1 with TRBJ2-2; D gene unclear. There are 12 residues in the CDR3. Trimming stripped 0 bases from V and 7 bases from J, with 3 bases between. Germline V gene data show CDR1 as WNHNN and CDR2 as SYGVQD (reference sequence). CDR3 sequence: CASSESNGELFF. The CDR3 coding sequence is TGCGCCAGCAGTGAGTCTAACGGGGAGCTGTTTTTT.

The chain employs TRBV27 and TRBJ2-3; D uncertain. The V end lost 6 bases, the J end lost 3 bases, and 13 bases lay between the germline ends. This CDR3 spans 14 amino acids. Per germline, CDR1 MNHEY and CDR2 SMNVEV (reference sequence). As DNA, the CDR3 is TGTGCCAGCAGCCCACTTTCTCCGACAGATACGCAGTATTTT. Its translation: CASSPLSPTDTQYF.

CDR3 coding DNA: TGTGCCAGCAGCCTCGGGGGGATGGGATCTGGAAACACCATATATTTT. It is translated as CASSLGGMGSGNTIYF. This chain connects TRBV6-6 to TRBJ1-3, with TRBD1 as a possible D gene (5 bases). V was cut by 6 bases and J by 1 base, with 16 bases left in between. Germline loops: CDR1 MNHNY, CDR2 SVGAGI (reference sequence). This CDR3 is 16 amino acids long.

The chain employs TRBV11-2 and TRBJ1-1; 8 bases are shared with TRBD1. This CDR3 contains 14 residues. After removal of 3 bases from V and 6 bases from J, the junction contained 6 bases not matched to a gene. Germline CDR1 and CDR2: SGHAT and FQNNGV. The CDR3 region is CASSFTQGAAEAFF. The CDR3 nucleotides read TGTGCCAGCAGCTTCACCCAGGGGGCCGCTGAAGCTTTCTTT.

CDR3 DNA sequence: TGCGCCAGCAGCCGACCGGGACAATCCTATGGCTACACCTTC. Protein: CASSRPGQSYGYTF. The J gene is TRBJ1-2, the V gene TRBV5-1; possible D gene TRBD1, 6 bases. V lost 4 bases and J 4 bases, leaving 14 bases between the germline ends. Germline V gives CDR1 SGHRS, CDR2 YFSETQ. This CDR3 region has 14 residues.

The chain has TRBV11-2 and TRBJ2-1; TRBD1 aligns across 8 bases. CDR3 size: 16 residues. The germline CDR1 and CDR2 sequences are SGHAT and FQNNGV. The V and J ends lost 4 bases and 7 bases, in that order; junction bases with no gene match: 12. CDR3 residues: CASSWTGRRDTNEQFF. In nucleotides, the CDR3 is TGTGCCAGCAGCTGGACAGGGCGGAGGGACACGAATGAGCAGTTCTTC.